A selection of T cell receptor beta chains follows, all from one sample in a study of OX40 agonist ivuxolimab in advanced cancers. Method: immunoSEQ multiplex PCR; TCRdb's copy keeps in-frame clones and lacks some. The data show 55,000 to 70,000 clones, with 85% seen just once and around 3.6% held by the top ten. The starting material was CD4+ or CD8+ T cells sorted from blood, obtained in a trial of the OX40 agonist ivuxolimab. These receptors came from an adult with an advanced solid tumor such as melanoma, head and neck, liver or kidney cancer. Both conserved end residues are part of each CDR3. D genes are given only for firm matches. Not all rows give a size; the values are once, few, many and, for expanded clones, a class.

J | D | size | V | CDR3 | DNA
TRBJ2-7 | TRBD2 | . | TRBV7-9 | CAVTGSGSGSYEQYF | TGTGCTGTGACCGGTAGCGGGAGTGGGAGCTACGAGCAGTACTTC
TRBJ2-7 | TRBD1 | . | TRBV5-1 | CASSLGTGGSYEQYF | TGCGCCAGCAGCCTCGGGACAGGGGGCTCCTACGAGCAGTACTTC
TRBJ2-7 | . | . | TRBV10-3 | CAISDGLTGSYEQYF | TGTGCCATCAGTGATGGTCTAACCGGATCCTACGAGCAGTACTTC
TRBJ2-5 | . | once | TRBV6-1 | CASSEVGETQYF | TGTGCCAGCAGTGAGGTTGGAGAGACCCAGTACTTC
TRBJ2-5 | TRBD1 | . | TRBV5-4 | CASSFADRGETQYF | TGTGCCAGCAGCTTCGCGGACAGGGGGGAGACCCAGTACTTC
TRBJ2-7 | . | . | TRBV2 | CASSEPRSSYEQYF | TGTGCCAGCAGTGAGCCCCGTAGCTCCTACGAGCAGTACTTC
TRBJ2-5 | . | . | TRBV7-9 | CASSFTPGTQYF | TGTGCCAGCAGCTTTACGCCGGGGACCCAGTACTTC
TRBJ1-5 | . | . | TRBV5-6 | CASSNTAQGLNQPQHF | TGTGCCAGCAGCAACACGGCACAGGGACTTAATCAGCCCCAGCATTTT
TRBJ2-3 | TRBD2 | . | TRBV27 | CASATSGRAGTQYF | TGTGCCAGCGCGACTAGCGGGAGGGCCGGTACGCAGTATTTT
TRBJ2-7 | TRBD2 | . | TRBV25-1 | CACGGGDRSYEQYF | TGTGCCTGCGGGGGAGGGGACCGCTCCTACGAGCAGTACTTC
TRBJ2-7 | TRBD2 | . | TRBV4-2 | CASSSGLAGGRKYF | TGTGCCAGCAGCTCGGGACTAGCGGGAGGGAGGAAGTACTTC
TRBJ1-2 | . | . | TRBV6-5 | CASSYSLGYGYTF | TGTGCCAGCAGTTACTCGCTTGGCTATGGCTACACCTTC
TRBJ1-2 | . | . | TRBV5-4 | CASSLWSTGGENGYTF | TGTGCCAGCAGCTTGTGGTCGACTGGGGGGGAGAACGGCTACACCTTC
TRBJ1-1 | TRBD1 | . | TRBV7-2 | CASSLGLAGGGEAFF | TGTGCCAGCAGCTTAGGTTTGGCAGGGGGCGGTGAAGCTTTCTTT
TRBJ2-3 | TRBD1 | . | TRBV7-3 | CASSFPHPRDRTIRTDTQYF | TGTGCCAGCAGCTTCCCCCACCCACGGGACAGGACAATTCGCACAGATACGCAGTATTTT
TRBJ1-1 | . | few | TRBV30 | CAWSGISGEAFF | TGTGCCTGGAGTGGAATATCCGGTGAAGCTTTCTTT